This is a list of T cell receptor beta chains from one sample in a study of cytomegalovirus exposure and HLA in healthy donors. Some clones are missing from TCRdb's copy, which holds only in-frame ones; the method was immunoSEQ multiplex PCR. The table shows roughly 150,000 clones, with roughly 80% occurring only once. Specimen: PBMCs. Receptor source: a man aged 30 to 39 in good health and CMV-seronegative. CDR3s include the opening cysteine and the closing phenylalanine or tryptophan. The D gene is left open where the match is weak. Clone size is shown for a subset of rows, as once, few, many or a class of expanded clone.

clone_size j_call d_call v_call cdr3_aa cdr3_nt
. TRBJ2-1 . TRBV6-5 CASSYTSSYNEQFF TGTGCCAGCAGTTACACTAGCTCCTACAATGAGCAGTTCTTC
. TRBJ2-3 . TRBV7-2 CASSPGTPYTDTQYF TGTGCCAGCAGCCCTGGGACTCCCTACACAGATACGCAGTATTTT
. TRBJ2-5 . TRBV7-3 CASSSGGRIETQYF TGTGCCAGCAGCTCCGGGGGGCGTATTGAGACCCAGTACTTC
. TRBJ2-3 . TRBV6-5 CASSVIQGDTQYF TGTGCCAGCAGTGTAATACAGGGAGATACGCAGTATTTT
. TRBJ1-1 . TRBV6-1 CASSSSGYTEAFF TGTGCCAGCAGTTCCTCAGGGTACACTGAAGCTTTCTTT
. TRBJ2-7 . TRBV5-4 CASSGPSLEQYF TGTGCCAGCAGCGGCCCTTCCCTCGAGCAGTACTTC
once TRBJ1-4 TRBD1 TRBV19 CASRRGTVATNEKLFF TGTGCCAGTAGACGAGGGACAGTAGCAACTAATGAAAAACTGTTTTTT
. TRBJ2-1 TRBD1 TRBV29-1 CSVVGATGDYNEQFF TGCAGCGTTGTGGGCGCGACAGGGGACTACAATGAGCAGTTCTTC
few TRBJ2-5 TRBD2 TRBV5-1 CASSPEGTSGETQYF TGCGCCAGCAGCCCGGAGGGGACTAGTGGGGAGACCCAGTACTTC
. TRBJ1-1 . TRBV4-2 CASSPLDSLEAFF TGTGCCAGCAGCCCCTTGGACAGCCTTGAAGCTTTCTTT
. TRBJ1-1 . TRBV2 CASTIWGQTEAFF TGTGCCAGCACCATTTGGGGGCAGACTGAAGCTTTCTTT
. TRBJ2-3 . TRBV5-1 CASRSGAYTDTQYF TGCGCCAGCAGGTCAGGGGCATACACAGATACGCAGTATTTT
. TRBJ1-2 TRBD1 TRBV29-1 CSSVRGDYGYTF TGCAGCTCCGTCAGGGGGGACTATGGCTACACCTTC
. TRBJ1-3 . TRBV6-1 CASSSGTGNTIYF TGTGCCAGCAGCTCAGGGACTGGAAACACCATATATTTT
. TRBJ2-7 . TRBV6-5 CASSLYRDLYEQYF TGTGCCAGCAGTTTATACAGGGATCTCTACGAGCAGTACTTC
. TRBJ2-7 TRBD2 TRBV4-2 CASSPRTGLAAYEQYF TGTGCCAGCAGCCCGCGCACGGGACTAGCGGCCTACGAGCAGTACTTC
. TRBJ2-7 TRBD1 TRBV9 CASSETGRYEQYF TGTGCCAGCAGCGAGACAGGGCGTTACGAGCAGTACTTC
few TRBJ2-1 . TRBV30 CAWGAVGRQSSKLYNEQFF TGTGCCTGGGGGGCCGTTGGGCGGCAATCATCTAAACTTTACAATGAGCAGTTCTTC
. TRBJ2-3 TRBD2 TRBV4-1 CASSQGSTSGPDTQYF TGCGCCAGCAGCCAAGGGAGCACTAGCGGCCCAGATACGCAGTATTTT
few TRBJ1-4 . TRBV28 CASSSQPTREKLFF TGTGCCAGCAGCTCCCAGCCCACCAGGGAAAAACTGTTTTTT
few TRBJ1-2 . TRBV5-4 CASIPHDSYGYTF TGTGCCAGCATCCCACACGACAGCTATGGCTACACCTTC
. TRBJ2-1 . TRBV11-3 CASSLGLAAYNEQFF TGTGCCAGCAGCTTAGGGCTAGCTGCGTACAATGAGCAGTTCTTC
few TRBJ1-1 TRBD1 TRBV28 CASSRDRGAFF TGTGCCAGCAGCCGGGACAGGGGAGCTTTCTTT
. TRBJ1-5 TRBD1 TRBV10-3 CAISGDREPQHF TGTGCCATCAGTGGGGACAGGGAGCCCCAGCATTTT
. TRBJ2-2 . TRBV29-1 CSVEQGGPGELFF TGCAGCGTTGAGCAGGGGGGTCCCGGGGAGCTGTTTTTT
. TRBJ2-2 . TRBV27 CASSLSPGSAYTGELFF TGTGCCAGCAGTTTAAGTCCCGGGTCGGCTTACACCGGGGAGCTGTTTTTT
. TRBJ2-3 TRBD2 TRBV5-8 CASSSGLAGADTQYF TGTGCCAGCAGCTCCGGACTAGCGGGAGCAGATACGCAGTATTTT
few TRBJ1-2 . TRBV28 CASSFIAAGYGYTF TGTGCCAGCAGTTTCATAGCTGCGGGCTATGGCTACACCTTC
once TRBJ2-2 TRBD2 TRBV2 CASSPIAGANTGELFF TGTGCCAGCAGCCCAATAGCGGGGGCGAACACCGGGGAGCTGTTTTTT
. TRBJ2-1 . TRBV5-4 CASSLEGGGVYNEQFF TGTGCCAGCAGCTTGGAGGGAGGAGGGGTTTACAATGAGCAGTTCTTC
. TRBJ1-5 TRBD1 TRBV19 CASSGQVGENQPQHF TGTGCCAGTAGCGGACAGGTCGGGGAAAATCAGCCCCAGCATTTT
few TRBJ2-7 TRBD1 TRBV5-6 CASSALDRAYEQYF TGTGCCAGCAGCGCCCTGGACAGGGCCTACGAGCAGTACTTC
. TRBJ2-7 . TRBV11-2 CASSLVGRGYEQYF TGTGCCAGCAGCTTAGTCGGGAGAGGCTACGAGCAGTACTTC
few TRBJ2-7 TRBD2 TRBV11-2 CASSLAVAGVSYEQYF TGTGCCAGCAGCTTAGCGGTAGCGGGAGTTTCCTACGAGCAGTACTTC
. TRBJ2-1 TRBD1 TRBV10-2 CASSDGTGETNEQFF TGCGCCAGCAGTGACGGGACAGGGGAAACCAATGAGCAGTTCTTC
. TRBJ1-2 . TRBV7-3 CASSLEGVSSYTF TGTGCCAGCAGCTTAGAAGGGGTTTCGAGCTACACCTTC
. TRBJ2-7 . TRBV9 CASSPPGASYEQYF TGTGCCAGCAGCCCGCCCGGAGCATCCTACGAGCAGTACTTC
. TRBJ2-3 . TRBV27 CASSLSLADTQYF TGTGCCAGCAGTTTATCCCTAGCGGATACGCAGTATTTT
. TRBJ2-1 TRBD2 TRBV5-1 CASSSPGLAGGPKVRVYNEQFF TGCGCCAGCAGCTCCCCGGGACTAGCGGGAGGGCCAAAGGTACGGGTTTACAATGAGCAGTTCTTC
few TRBJ2-7 . TRBV5-1 CASSLNRYSVEQYF TGCGCCAGCAGCTTGAATCGTTACTCGGTCGAGCAGTACTTC
few TRBJ1-5 . TRBV6-1 CASSDNSNQPQHF TGTGCCAGCAGTGACAATAGCAATCAGCCCCAGCATTTT
. TRBJ1-5 . TRBV5-4 CASSLAGGNQPQHF TGTGCCAGCAGCTTGGCAGGGGGCAATCAGCCCCAGCATTTT
. TRBJ1-1 . TRBV5-1 CASSLNLNTEAFF TGCGCCAGCAGCTTGAACTTGAACACTGAAGCTTTCTTT
. TRBJ1-2 . TRBV25-1 CASSHRSANYGYTF TGTGCCAGCAGCCACAGGAGTGCTAACTATGGCTACACCTTC
. TRBJ2-1 TRBD2 TRBV4-2 CASSLGGSRDEQFF TGTGCCAGCAGCCTCGGGGGGAGCAGGGATGAGCAGTTCTTC
. TRBJ2-7 TRBD2 TRBV4-1 CASSPQASGYEQYF TGCGCCAGCAGCCCTCAGGCTAGCGGCTACGAGCAGTACTTC
. TRBJ2-1 TRBD2 TRBV7-9 CASSLQTSGYNEQFF TGTGCCAGCAGCCTCCAGACTAGCGGGTACAATGAGCAGTTCTTC
. TRBJ2-7 . TRBV27 CASSFRVSYGQYF TGTGCCAGCAGTTTCCGGGTCTCCTACGGGCAGTACTTC
few TRBJ2-3 . TRBV19 CASSPEGTTQYF TGTGCCAGTAGTCCGGAGGGGACTACGCAGTATTTT
. TRBJ2-1 TRBD2 TRBV27 CASSFGLAGYEQFF TGTGCCAGCAGTTTCGGACTAGCGGGTTATGAGCAGTTCTTC
. TRBJ2-2 . TRBV9 CASSVGGAPGTGELFF TGTGCCAGCAGCGTAGGCGGGGCCCCCGGCACCGGGGAGCTGTTTTTT
once TRBJ1-4 TRBD1 TRBV5-1 CASSQGTGDEKLFF TGCGCCAGCAGCCAAGGGACAGGGGATGAAAAACTGTTTTTT
few TRBJ2-1 . TRBV18 CASSSQGGDRFF TGTGCCAGCTCATCACAGGGGGGGGATCGGTTCTTC
. TRBJ2-1 . TRBV11-2 CASSLVRGEQFF TGTGCCAGCAGCTTAGTCCGCGGTGAGCAGTTCTTC
. TRBJ2-7 . TRBV6-5 CASSYPSGLNSYEQYF TGTGCCAGCAGTTACCCGTCCGGACTCAACTCTTACGAGCAGTACTTC
. TRBJ1-1 . TRBV28 CASSRTPSVRAFF TGTGCCAGCAGTCGGACACCGTCGGTGCGAGCTTTCTTT
. TRBJ2-1 . TRBV11-2 CASSLDNNNEQFF TGTGCCAGCAGCTTAGATAACAACAATGAGCAGTTCTTC
. TRBJ1-1 . TRBV9 CASSVSVTPVNTEAFF TGTGCCAGCAGCGTAAGCGTTACGCCCGTCAACACTGAAGCTTTCTTT
. TRBJ1-3 . TRBV14 CASSQDPEGPGNTIYF TGTGCCAGCAGCCAAGACCCAGAGGGCCCTGGAAACACCATATATTTT